This TCR beta chain is drawn from a study of shared clonotypes between healthy human individuals. The junction had 4 bases not matched to a gene; V was cut back by 0 bases and J by 0 bases. The CDR3 extends over 16 amino acids. CDR1 and CDR2 from the germline V gene are SGHNT and YYREEE (reference sequence). Clones were sequenced by immunoSEQ multiplex PCR, and TCRdb holds only the in-frame ones, with some missing. This sample has some 2 million clones; 85% to 95% occur once, and the top ten carry 0.1% to 0.15%. The sequence was collected from a young man in good health. The specimen sequenced was naive CD4+ T cells sorted from blood. Subset of the sample: CD45RA+ positively selected. The chain links TRBV5-4 to TRBJ1-2, with 8 nucleotides matching TRBD1. CDR3 sequence: CASSLVQGATNYGYTF. DNA of the CDR3: TGTGCCAGCAGCTTGGTTCAGGGGGCTACTAACTATGGCTACACCTTC.